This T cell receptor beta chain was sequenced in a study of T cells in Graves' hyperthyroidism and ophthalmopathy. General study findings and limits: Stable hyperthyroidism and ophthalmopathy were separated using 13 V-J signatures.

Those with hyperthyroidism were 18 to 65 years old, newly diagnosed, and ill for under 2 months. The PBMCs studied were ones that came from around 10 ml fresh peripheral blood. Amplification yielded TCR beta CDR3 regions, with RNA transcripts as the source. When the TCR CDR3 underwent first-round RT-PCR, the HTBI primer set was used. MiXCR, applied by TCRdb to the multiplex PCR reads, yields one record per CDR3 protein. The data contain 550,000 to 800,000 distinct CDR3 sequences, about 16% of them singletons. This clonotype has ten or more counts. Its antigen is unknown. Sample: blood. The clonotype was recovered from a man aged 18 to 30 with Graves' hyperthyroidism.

CDR3 nucleotides: TGTGCCAGCAGCTTATCGGGACAGGCAAACACCGGGGAGCTGTTTTTT. This encodes CASSLSGQANTGELFF. This chain joins TRBV7-9 and TRBJ2-2; 8 bases agree with TRBD1. The trim removed 2 bases at V and 2 bases at J, leaving 4 bases unmatched. The CDR3 consists of 16 residues. CDR1 SEHNR and CDR2 FQNEAQ come from the germline V gene (reference sequence).